The 30 T cell receptor delta chains below were found in one sample sequenced in a study of Vδ1+ human thymocytes. Sequences come from RNA converted to cDNA by reverse transcription. Multiplex PCR used pooled V-gene forward primers and a constant-region reverse primer to amplify CDR3s. TCRdb re-processed the multiplex PCR reads using CATT. The table records more than 45,000 delta-chain clones, over 13% of them present only once. Their recognized antigens are unknown. Study outcomes and limitations: Thymic TRG and TRD repertoires appeared highly polyclonal, with Gaussian CDR3 length distributions.

Sample: Vdelta1+ gamma-delta thymocytes from the thymus. Subset given: FACS-sorted CD3+ TCRalphabeta- TCRVdelta1+ TCRVdelta2- thymocytes. All receptors derive from a girl under three years old who had congenital heart surgery.

The genes are TRDV1 and TRDJ1, with 8 bases lining up with TRDD3. The germline V gene encodes CDR1 TSWWSYY and CDR2 QGS. Unmatched junction bases numbered 20, after V lost 2 bases and J lost 0 bases. The length of the CDR3 is 21 residues. The CDR3 bases are TGTGCTCTTGGGGAAGGCCGGCTCCTAGACTGGGGGGCCCCGTACACCGATAAACTCATCTTT. It is translated as CALGEGRLLDWGAPYTDKLIF.

V is TRDV1 and J is TRDJ1, with 10 bases matching TRDD3. With V trimmed by 1 base and J by 3 bases, 14 bases remained unmatched. The CDR3 totals 19 residues. Germline CDR1 is TSWWSYY and CDR2 is QGS. The CDR3 protein is CALGERSSFYWGIPDKLIF. CDR3 coding DNA: TGTGCTCTTGGGGAACGCTCCTCCTTTTATTGGGGGATACCCGATAAACTCATCTTT.

This clone was seen more than once but under ten times. The V and J genes are TRDV1 and TRDJ1; the match to TRDD3 covers 9 bases. The V segment lost 4 bases and the J segment 0 bases; nucleotides outside the gene matches: 12. Germline V gene lookup returns CDR1 TSWWSYY and CDR2 QGS. CDR3 size: 18 residues. CDR3: CALGVIGWGIENTDKLIF. DNA for the CDR3: TGTGCTCTTGGGGTGATCGGCTGGGGGATTGAGAACACCGATAAACTCATCTTT.

This chain uses TRDV1 with TRDJ1; a weak D match, TRDD3 (6 bases). Trimming left V 2 bases short and J 4 bases short, with 26 bases between. Germline values: CDR1 TSWWSYY, CDR2 QGS. CDR3 length: 19 amino acids. The CDR3 here is CALGEGCTLLPGDRDKLIF. As DNA, the CDR3 is TGTGCTCTTGGGGAAGGGTGTACTCTCCTGCCGGGGGACCGCGATAAACTCATCTTT.

The table lists this clone with a few counts. The gene calls are TRDV1 and TRDJ1, with 11 bases fitting TRDD3. This CDR3 is 23 amino acids long. V shed 3 bases and J 4 bases; nucleotides not matched to a gene: 28. The V gene's germline CDR1 is TSWWSYY and CDR2 QGS. The chain's CDR3 is CALGDTILPTDPPLGDRLDKLIF. The CDR3 DNA reads TGTGCTCTTGGGGACACTATTCTTCCCACCGATCCTCCACTGGGGGATAGACTCGATAAACTCATCTTT.

This clone was detected a few times. V is TRDV1 and J is TRDJ1; 12 nucleotides align to TRDD3. The CDR3 spans 21 residues. Germline CDR1 TSWWSYY, CDR2 QGS. V lost 3 bases to trimming and J lost 0 bases; unmatched junction nucleotides: 17. The CDR3 protein is CALGEPIPNWGIHGYTDKLIF. The CDR3 DNA sequence: TGTGCTCTTGGGGAGCCCATTCCCAACTGGGGGATACATGGGTACACCGATAAACTCATCTTT.

The chain joins TRDV1 to TRDJ1; weak D call: TRDD3 (6 bases). CDR3 size: 18 residues. CDR1 TSWWSYY and CDR2 QGS come from the germline V gene. V was pared by 0 bases and J by 1 base, with 18 bases between. Written as DNA, the CDR3 is TGTGCTCTTGGGGAACTGTCCAGCGTACTGGGTGGCACCGATAAACTCATCTTT. This encodes CALGELSSVLGGTDKLIF.

Notes on this clone: The DNA is left out, because the CDR3 cannot be placed on it with certainty; the CDR3 is given as TCRdb lists it. The rearrangement uses TRAV29/DV5 and TRDJ3; the table's D call of TRDD3 was not tested on the DNA. The CDR3 contains 22 residues when both ends are counted. Germline assignment: CDR1 NSMFDY and CDR2 ISSIKDK. The CDR3 spells CSVLLCSKYWGQSNWDTRQMFF.

Remarks on this clone: A read error may explain this, as a much larger clone is one base away. This chain uses TRDV2 with TRDJ1; D is perhaps TRDD3 (5 bases). Germline-derived CDR1 and CDR2 are GEAIGNYY and EKD. The CDR3 contains 15 residues. The chain's CDR3 is CACEIMGFLTDKPIF. In DNA, the CDR3 is TGTGCCTGTGAGATTATGGGGTTTCTAACCGATAAACCCATCTTT.

The V call is TRDV1, the J call TRDJ1; D may be TRDD2 (6 bases). The CDR3 loop spans 22 amino acids. The V gene's germline CDR1 is TSWWSYY and CDR2 QGS. V lost 2 bases and J lost 0, with 31 bases in between. The CDR3: CALGECRRDPTNGRGHTDKLIF. The CDR3 DNA reads TGTGCTCTTGGGGAATGTAGGCGGGATCCTACCAATGGTCGGGGGCACACCGATAAACTCATCTTT.

The gene calls are TRDV1 and TRDJ1, with D possibly matching TRDD3 (6 bases). Per the germline V gene, CDR1 is TSWWSYY and CDR2 is QGS. V lost 2 bases and J lost 6, with 19 bases in between. CDR3 length equals 16 residues. The chain's CDR3 is CALGEGFLLGSNKLIF. DNA for the CDR3: TGTGCTCTTGGGGAAGGTTTCTTACTGGGATCCAATAAACTCATCTTT.

The chain carries TRDV1 and TRDJ1; maybe TRDD1 (5 bases). CDR1 and CDR2 from the germline V gene are TSWWSYY and QGS. The ends were cut back, 9 bases at V and 1 base at J, with 18 bases in the middle. There are 15 residues in the CDR3. The CDR3 DNA reads as TGTGCTCTAAGTAACGCTAGAATAGGCACCGATAAACTCATCTTT. The encoded protein is CALSNARIGTDKLIF.

The chain carries TRDV1 and TRDJ1; D gene uncertain. The germline V gene has CDR1 TSWWSYY and CDR2 QGS. V lost 4 bases, J lost 1 base, and 16 bases lay in between. The CDR3 length is 16 residues. In nucleotides, the CDR3 is TGTGCTCTTGGGGTCTACGGAGTACTCAGCACCGATAAACTCATCTTT. It encodes CALGVYGVLSTDKLIF.

This chain links TRDV2 with TRDJ1; the D is unclear. V shed 3 bases and J shed 0 bases, with 28 bases lying between them. CDR3 length: 20 residues. The germline CDR1 and CDR2 sequences are GEAIGNYY and EKD. The CDR3 DNA follows: TGTGCCTGTGACGCCTATTCCATCCTGGTCTGGCCGTGGTACACCGATAAACTCATCTTT. It translates to CACDAYSILVWPWYTDKLIF.

V usage is TRDV1 and J usage is TRDJ1, with TRDD3 matching over 8 bases. This CDR3 is built from 18 residues. V dropped 2 bases and J dropped 5; count of bases not matched to a gene: 16. The V gene's germline CDR1 is TSWWSYY and CDR2 QGS. The CDR3 loop is CALGEMGRAGGPEDKLIF. CDR3 DNA sequence: TGTGCTCTTGGGGAAATGGGTCGGGCTGGGGGACCCGAGGATAAACTCATCTTT.

The J gene is TRDJ1, the V gene TRDV1; 8 nucleotides align to TRDD3. V gave up 5 bases and J gave up 11 bases; unmatched junction bases: 19. The CDR3 has 16 residues. Germline-derived CDR1 and CDR2 are TSWWSYY and QGS. Here the CDR3 DNA reads TGTGCTCTTGGGCTCTTTCCGCGTTCTGGGGGAAGTAAGCTCATCTTT. This sequence encodes CALGLFPRSGGSKLIF.

This clone was observed a handful of times. This rearrangement joins TRDV1 to TRDJ1, with TRDD3 identical over 12 bases. The CDR3 spans 21 residues. Per germline, CDR1 TSWWSYY and CDR2 QGS. With 5 bases clipped from V and 0 bases from J, the junction kept 19 bases outside the gene matches. Here the CDR3 DNA reads TGTGCTCTTGGGATAGGCCTTCCCCTTACTGGGGGATACCGGTACACCGATAAACTCATCTTT. It translates to CALGIGLPLTGGYRYTDKLIF.

The V gene call reads TRDV1; no J gene was called. Germline CDR1 is TSWWSYY and CDR2 is QGS. The CDR3 consists of 10 residues. CDR3 nucleotides: TGTGCTCTTGGGGAGGATTCCTACACCTTC. Translated, it gives CALGEDSYTF.

This chain joins TRDV1 and TRDJ1; TRDD3 matches at 7 bases. Looked up from germline, CDR1 is TSWWSYY and CDR2 is QGS. J gave up 3 bases and V 0 bases, and 19 bases lay outside the gene matches. The length of the CDR3 is 20 residues. The CDR3 region is CALGELWPNPTGDGSDKLIF. The CDR3 nucleotides are TGTGCTCTTGGGGAACTATGGCCGAACCCCACTGGGGATGGGTCCGATAAACTCATCTTT.

The chain joins TRDV1 to TRDJ1, with 8 bases that match TRDD3. J lost 0 bases, V lost 4 bases, and 19 bases had no gene match. This CDR3 has 20 residues. Germline-derived CDR1 and CDR2 are TSWWSYY and QGS. The CDR3: CALGGYTEAGGRRYTDKLIF. In DNA, the CDR3 is TGTGCTCTTGGGGGATATACGGAGGCTGGGGGAAGGCGGTACACCGATAAACTCATCTTT.

There are a few counts of this clone. An end of the junction does not agree with germline; a read error may underlie this. The gene calls are TRDV1 and TRDJ1; TRDD2 is a possible D gene (7 bases). Germline values: CDR1 TSWWSYY, CDR2 QGS. CDR3 length equals 21 residues. The CDR3 loop reads CALGGRSYATGYSWYTDKLIF. CDR3 nucleotides: TGTGCTCTGGGGGGTCGTTCCTACGCTACGGGATATAGCTGGTACACCGATAAACTCATCTTT.

The J gene is TRDJ1, the V gene TRDV1; TRDD3 aligns across 8 bases. Germline CDR1 TSWWSYY, CDR2 QGS. The CDR3 is 15 residues long. V was clipped by 0 bases and J by 3 bases; unmatched bases: 3. The CDR3 is CALGELPGGPDKLIF. DNA of the CDR3: TGTGCTCTTGGGGAACTCCCTGGGGGACCCGATAAACTCATCTTT.

In its sample, this clone was seen a few times. The rearrangement links TRDV1 to TRDJ1; D not resolved. Trimming took off 6 bases at V and 4 bases at J, with 30 bases between the two ends. Germline CDR1 reads TSWWSYY; CDR2 reads QGS. The CDR3 spans 19 residues. CDR3 sequence: CALGLKGPPSHHRGDKLIF. The DNA of the CDR3 is TGTGCTCTTGGTTTAAAGGGACCTCCCAGTCACCACAGGGGCGATAAACTCATCTTT.

This clone has more than one count but fewer than ten. The chain employs TRDV1 and TRDJ1; 11 nucleotides line up with TRDD3. With V trimmed by 2 bases and J by 2 bases, 13 bases remained unmatched. The CDR3 totals 19 residues. Germline V gene lookup returns CDR1 TSWWSYY and CDR2 QGS. The CDR3 spells CALGEEGDLGDTGTDKLIF. For the CDR3, the DNA is TGTGCTCTTGGGGAAGAGGGGGACCTGGGGGATACAGGAACCGATAAACTCATCTTT.

This clone occurred a few times. The V call is TRDV1, the J call TRDJ1, with a possible D match to TRDD3 (5 bases). V lost 3 bases and J lost 0, with 35 bases in between. CDR1 is TSWWSYY, CDR2 QGS, per germline. The CDR3 is 23 amino acids. CDR3 in DNA: TGTGCTCTTGGGGATCCGAACTTCTTTACGGGGTACCGGGGGGTGGTGTACACCGATAAACTCATCTTT. It is translated as CALGDPNFFTGYRGVVYTDKLIF.

This chain links TRDV1 with TRDJ1; 9 nucleotides match TRDD3. V was clipped by 10 bases and J by 0 bases; unmatched bases: 15. The CDR3 length is 17 residues. Germline values: CDR1 TSWWSYY, CDR2 QGS. CDR3 sequence: CAPNVPELGDNTDKLIF. The CDR3 DNA sequence: TGTGCTCCGAACGTGCCGGAACTGGGGGACAACACCGATAAACTCATCTTT.

In this sample, this clone turned up a few times. This sample includes further DNA sequences coding for the same CDR3. The rearrangement uses TRDV2 and TRDJ1; TRDD3 matches 11 bases. J gave up 0 bases and V 3 bases, and 29 bases lay outside the gene matches. Germline V lookup: CDR1 GEAIGNYY, CDR2 EKD. This CDR3 spans 24 amino acids. CDR3 loop: CACDARLREILILGDIEYTDKLIF. The CDR3 DNA reads TGTGCCTGTGACGCTCGCCTTCGCGAAATCCTTATACTGGGGGATATTGAGTACACCGATAAACTCATCTTT.

This clone was seen a few times. The V call is TRDV1, the J call TRDJ1; 9 positions match TRDD3. The germline CDR1 and CDR2 sequences are TSWWSYY and QGS. Trimming at V came to 6 bases and at J to 0 bases, leaving 20 bases not matched to a gene. This CDR3 is built from 20 residues. As DNA, the CDR3 is TGTGCTCTTGGAATCACCGCCTACTGGGGGACGCAACGCTACACCGATAAACTCATCTTT. Protein sequence: CALGITAYWGTQRYTDKLIF.

Only a few counts were recorded for this clone. The chain is built from TRDV2 and TRDJ1; 11 bases map to TRDD3. This CDR3 is 20 amino acids long. The germline CDR1 and CDR2 sequences are GEAIGNYY and EKD. The trim removed 0 bases at V and 8 bases at J, leaving 22 bases unmatched. The CDR3 reads CACDTDEEVDVGDTKRKLIF. DNA for the CDR3: TGTGCCTGTGACACCGACGAGGAGGTTGATGTGGGGGATACGAAGCGGAAACTCATCTTT.

This clone was counted only a few times. V gene TRDV1 combines with J gene TRDJ1, with 9 nucleotides matching TRDD3. The CDR3 consists of 18 residues. V was clipped by 2 bases and J by 0 bases; unmatched bases: 10. Per the germline V gene, CDR1 is TSWWSYY and CDR2 is QGS. The CDR3 protein is CALGEGCTGGLYTDKLIF. The CDR3 nucleotides read TGTGCTCTTGGGGAAGGGTGTACTGGGGGACTGTACACCGATAAACTCATCTTT.